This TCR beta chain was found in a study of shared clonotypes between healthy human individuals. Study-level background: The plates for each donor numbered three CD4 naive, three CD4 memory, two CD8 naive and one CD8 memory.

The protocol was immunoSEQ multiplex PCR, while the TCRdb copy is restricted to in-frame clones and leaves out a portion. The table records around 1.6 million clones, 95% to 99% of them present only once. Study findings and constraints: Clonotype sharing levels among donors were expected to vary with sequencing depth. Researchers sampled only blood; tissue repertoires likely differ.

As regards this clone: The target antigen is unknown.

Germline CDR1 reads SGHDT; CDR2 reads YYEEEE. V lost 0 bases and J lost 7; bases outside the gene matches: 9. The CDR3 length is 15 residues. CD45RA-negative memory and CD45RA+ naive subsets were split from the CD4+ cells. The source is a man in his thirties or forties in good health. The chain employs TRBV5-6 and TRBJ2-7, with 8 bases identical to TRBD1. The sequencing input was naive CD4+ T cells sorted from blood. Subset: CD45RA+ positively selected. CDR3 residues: CASSLVAGGTGEQYF. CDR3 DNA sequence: TGTGCCAGCAGCTTGGTGGCAGGGGGCACGGGTGAGCAGTACTTC.